This passage covers 20 T cell receptor beta chains from one sample sequenced in a study of blood T cell repertoires in COVID-19. Clones were sequenced by immunoSEQ multiplex PCR, and TCRdb holds only the in-frame ones, with some missing. The data hold roughly 220,000 clones, with about 85% observed a single time. Specimen: peripheral blood. The receptor source for this set is a man over 45 who had recovered from COVID-19.

This clone was counted between two and nine times. CDR3 sequence (DNA): TGTGCCAGCAGTTTGACCCCTAGGAGCGGGAGTCACGGTGAGCAGTTCTTC. Translation: CASSLTPRSGSHGEQFF. The V and J genes are TRBV27 and TRBJ2-1; 8 bases align to TRBD2. The CDR3 loop spans 17 amino acids. V lost 3 bases, J lost 9 bases, and 16 bases stayed unmatched. Germline V gives CDR1 MNHEY, CDR2 SMNVEV (reference sequence).

This clone was counted a few times. The chain uses TRBV6-5 and TRBJ2-7, with D hard to call. CDR1 is MNHEY and CDR2 is SVGAGI in the germline V gene. This CDR3 has 13 amino acids. Trimming stripped 2 bases from V and 3 bases from J, with 8 bases between. As DNA, the CDR3 is TGTGCCAGCAGTTACGAAAACTACTACGAGCAGTACTTC. Protein sequence: CASSYENYYEQYF.

The V and J genes are TRBV5-1 and TRBJ2-3; D gene ambiguous. V lost 2 bases to trimming and J lost 0 bases, with 10 bases between them. The CDR3 runs 15 residues. CDR1 is SGHRS and CDR2 is YFSETQ in the germline V gene. In DNA form, the CDR3 reads TGCGCCAGCAGCTTAAGGCCGAGGAGCACAGATACGCAGTATTTT. Residues: CASSLRPRSTDTQYF.

This chain connects TRBV19 to TRBJ2-2, with 14 bases aligning to TRBD2. Germline CDR1 reads LNHDA; CDR2 reads SQIVND (reference sequence). V shed 7 bases, J shed 5 bases, and the junction held 15 bases outside the gene matches. This CDR3 spans 19 amino acids. CDR3 sequence reads: CASTPPLGLAGGSTGELFF. As DNA, the CDR3 is TGTGCCAGTACCCCCCCTTTAGGACTAGCGGGAGGAAGTACCGGGGAGCTGTTTTTT. The entire variable domain, with the rest obtained from reference TRBV19 and TRBJ2-2, is as follows: DGGITQSPKYLFRKEGQNVTLSCEQNLNHDAMYWYRQDPGQGLRLIYYSQIVNDFQKGDIAEGYSVSREKKESFPLTVTSAQKNPTAFYLCASTPPLGLAGGSTGELFFGEGSRLTVL.

The rearrangement uses TRBV7-2 and TRBJ1-5; 8 nucleotides match TRBD1. With 3 bases clipped from V and 1 base from J, the junction kept 2 bases outside the gene matches. Germline V lookup: CDR1 SGHTA, CDR2 FQGNSA. The CDR3 spans 15 residues. The CDR3 spells CASSFQGASNQPQHF. DNA for the CDR3: TGTGCCAGCAGCTTCCAGGGGGCCAGCAATCAGCCCCAGCATTTT.

The rearrangement links TRBV27 to TRBJ2-5; a possible D gene is TRBD1 (5 bases). This CDR3 spans 14 amino acids. The germline gives CDR1 MNHEY, CDR2 SMNVEV (reference sequence). Trimming removed 1 base from V and 2 bases from J, with 8 bases in between. CDR3 region: CASSLYRNQETQYF. In DNA form, the CDR3 reads TGTGCCAGCAGTTTATACAGGAATCAAGAGACCCAGTACTTC.

This sequence joins TRBV27 and TRBJ1-3; D remains ambiguous. The CDR3 is 14 residues long. Germline V gives CDR1 MNHEY, CDR2 SMNVEV (reference sequence). V was pared by 2 bases and J by 3 bases, with 8 bases between. The CDR3 nucleotides read TGTGCCAGCAGTTTACAGGCCTATGGAAACACCATATATTTT. Translating it yields CASSLQAYGNTIYF.

The CDR3 spells CASSVSGGTDTQYF. CDR3 nucleotides: TGTGCCAGCAGTGTGTCGGGAGGAACAGATACGCAGTATTTT. V gene TRBV2 combines with J gene TRBJ2-3, with TRBD2 matching over 7 bases. V gave up 4 bases and J gave up 3 bases; unmatched junction bases: 4. Germline loops: CDR1 SNHLY, CDR2 FYNNEI. This CDR3 is 14 amino acids long. Complete variable domain (other parts from reference TRBV2 and TRBJ2-3): EPEVTQTPSHQVTQMGQEVILRCVPISNHLYFYWYRQILGQKVEFLVSFYNNEISEKSEIFDDQFSVERPDGSNFTLKIRSTKLEDSAMYFCASSVSGGTDTQYFGPGTRLTVL.

The V call is TRBV28, the J call TRBJ2-7, with D maybe TRBD2 (5 bases). With 6 bases removed from V and 1 base from J, the gap between germline ends came to 19 bases. This CDR3 is 16 amino acids long. In germline, CDR1 is MDHEN, CDR2 SYDVKM. The CDR3 sequence: CASSAPGGLYSYEQYF. The CDR3 coding sequence is TGTGCCAGCAGCGCCCCGGGCGGGCTGTATTCCTACGAGCAGTACTTC.

This sequence joins TRBV6-6 and TRBJ1-2; 8 nucleotides agree with TRBD1. This CDR3 is 15 amino acids long. J gave up 5 bases and V 5 bases, and 10 bases lay outside the gene matches. The germline V gene has CDR1 MNHNY and CDR2 SVGAGI (reference sequence). The DNA of the CDR3 is TGTGCCAGCAGTAAGCAGGGACAGGAATGGTATGGCTACACCTTC. As protein: CASSKQGQEWYGYTF.

CDR3 sequence (DNA): TGTGCCAGCAGTTACGGACATAAAGCCTACGAGCAGTACTTC. This gives the protein CASSYGHKAYEQYF. J is TRBJ2-7 and V is TRBV6-6, with D possibly being TRBD1 (5 bases). Trimming removed 2 bases at V and 2 bases at J, with 10 bases between. This CDR3 has 14 amino acids. The germline gives CDR1 MNHNY, CDR2 SVGAGI (reference sequence).

This chain connects TRBV19 to TRBJ2-3; 7 bases are shared with TRBD2. Losses at the gene ends were 5 bases for V and 0 bases for J; bases not matched to a gene: 8. CDR3 size: 16 residues. CDR1 and CDR2 from the germline V gene are LNHDA and SQIVND (reference sequence). CDR3 DNA sequence: TGTGCCAGTAGTCCGGTGGGAGGGACTAGCACAGATACGCAGTATTTT. This gives the protein CASSPVGGTSTDTQYF.

This clone was seen only once. The chain joins TRBV10-3 to TRBJ2-1; tentatively, D is TRBD2 (5 bases). Trimming shortened V by 4 bases and J by 3 bases, and 10 bases separated the two germline ends. There are 14 residues in the CDR3. CDR1 is ENHRY and CDR2 is SYGVKD in the germline V gene. The CDR3 region is CAISGAADYNEQFF. The DNA for the CDR3 is TGTGCCATCAGTGGTGCAGCGGACTACAATGAGCAGTTCTTC.

The chain recombines TRBV19 with TRBJ2-1; 10 positions agree with TRBD2. The CDR3 loop spans 16 amino acids. Trimming at V came to 2 bases and at J to 3 bases, leaving 4 bases not matched to a gene. Germline CDR1 and CDR2: LNHDA and SQIVND (reference sequence). CDR3 nucleotides: TGTGCCAGTAGTATATCTACTAGCGGGATCTACAATGAGCAGTTCTTC. This translates into CASSISTSGIYNEQFF. The entire variable domain, with the rest obtained from reference TRBV19 and TRBJ2-1, is as follows: DGGITQSPKYLFRKEGQNVTLSCEQNLNHDAMYWYRQDPGQGLRLIYYSQIVNDFQKGDIAEGYSVSREKKESFPLTVTSAQKNPTAFYLCASSISTSGIYNEQFFGPGTRLTVL.

This clone was detected only a few times. The chain has TRBV7-9 and TRBJ2-2; D is uncertain. The CDR3 runs to 14 residues. Germline assignment: CDR1 SEHNR and CDR2 FQNEAQ (reference sequence). V was cut by 3 bases and J by 3 bases, with 8 bases left in between. In DNA form, the CDR3 reads TGTGCCAGCAGCTTCCGAGGCGACACCGGGGAGCTGTTTTTT. Protein sequence: CASSFRGDTGELFF.

The table lists this clone with a few counts. The chain is built from TRBV5-4 and TRBJ1-6, with 8 bases aligning to TRBD1. This CDR3 is 16 amino acids long. Germline CDR1 reads SGHNT; CDR2 reads YYREEE (reference sequence). J gave up 10 bases and V 4 bases, and 13 bases lay outside the gene matches. The CDR3 protein is CASSPRQGSQESPLHF. DNA of the CDR3: TGTGCCAGCAGCCCCAGACAGGGGAGTCAAGAATCACCCCTCCACTTT.

The chain couples TRBV4-1 to TRBJ2-2; possibly TRBD1 for D (5 bases). The CDR3 has 15 amino acids. The germline V gene has CDR1 MGHRA and CDR2 YSYEKL. V lost 0 bases and J 5 bases, leaving 10 bases between the germline ends. The CDR3 nucleotides read TGCGCCAGCAGCCAAGAAGGGGTTTTGACCGGGGAGCTGTTTTTT. Translation gives CASSQEGVLTGELFF.

The chain recombines TRBV6-2 or TRBV6-3 with TRBJ2-6; weak D call: TRBD2 (5 bases). Trimming pared 5 bases from V and 1 base from J, leaving 15 bases between. The CDR3 spans 17 residues. Germline assignment: CDR1 MNHEY and CDR2 SVGEGT. In DNA, the CDR3 is TGTGCCAGCAGTCCAGTACGGCCGGGGTCTGGGGCCAACGTCCTGACTTTC. It encodes CASSPVRPGSGANVLTF.

The gene calls are TRBV30 and TRBJ2-2; TRBD1 might be the D (5 bases). Germline V gives CDR1 GTSNPN, CDR2 SVGIG (reference sequence). V lost 2 bases to trimming and J lost 7 bases, with 8 bases between them. The CDR3 contains 12 residues. The DNA of the CDR3 is TGTGCCTGGAGTATAGGGGTCGGGGAGCTGTTTTTT. Its translation: CAWSIGVGELFF.

This clone came up a few times. This chain joins TRBV5-4 and TRBJ2-2, with no clear D. Germline V lookup: CDR1 SGHNT, CDR2 YYREEE (reference sequence). Trimming took 4 bases from V and 2 from J, leaving 15 bases between them. This CDR3 has 16 amino acids. CDR3 sequence reads: CASSAPLGRNTGELFF. The CDR3 region has the DNA TGTGCCAGCAGCGCCCCTTTGGGCAGAAACACCGGGGAGCTGTTTTTT. The whole variable domain, filled in from reference TRBV5-4 and TRBJ2-2, reads ETGVTQSPTHLIKTRGQQVTLRCSSQSGHNTVSWYQQALGQGPQFIFQYYREEENGRGNFPPRFSGLQFPNYSSELNVNALELDDSALYLCASSAPLGRNTGELFFGEGSRLTVL.